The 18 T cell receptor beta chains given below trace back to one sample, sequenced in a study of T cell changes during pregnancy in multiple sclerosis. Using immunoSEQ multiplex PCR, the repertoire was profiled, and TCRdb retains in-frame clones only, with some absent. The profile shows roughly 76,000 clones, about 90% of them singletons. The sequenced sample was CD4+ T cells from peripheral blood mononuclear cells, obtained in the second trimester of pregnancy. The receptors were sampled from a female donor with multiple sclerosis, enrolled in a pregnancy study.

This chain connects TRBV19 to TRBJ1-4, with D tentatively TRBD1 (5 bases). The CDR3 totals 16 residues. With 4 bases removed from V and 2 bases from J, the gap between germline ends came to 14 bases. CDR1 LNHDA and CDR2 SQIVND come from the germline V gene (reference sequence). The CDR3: CASSTGFRSTNEKLFF. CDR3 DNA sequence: TGTGCCAGTAGTACAGGGTTTAGGTCGACTAATGAAAAACTGTTTTTT.

DNA for the CDR3: TGCGCCAGCAAGGAGGGAGGATACGAGCAGTACTTC. Its translation is CASKEGGYEQYF. This chain uses TRBV5-1 with TRBJ2-7; tentative D call: TRBD2 (6 bases). V was clipped by 6 bases and J by 4 bases, with 11 bases between them. This CDR3 is built from 12 residues. Germline-derived CDR1 and CDR2 are SGHRS and YFSETQ.

CDR3 DNA sequence: TGTGCCAGCAGCTTAACCCTTAATTCACCCCTCCACTTT. It codes for CASSLTLNSPLHF. V and J are TRBV7-3 and TRBJ1-6; D call uncertain. V was clipped by 0 bases and J by 6 bases, with 3 bases between them. The CDR3 sequence is 13 residues long. Germline V gene data show CDR1 as SGHTA and CDR2 as FQGTGA.

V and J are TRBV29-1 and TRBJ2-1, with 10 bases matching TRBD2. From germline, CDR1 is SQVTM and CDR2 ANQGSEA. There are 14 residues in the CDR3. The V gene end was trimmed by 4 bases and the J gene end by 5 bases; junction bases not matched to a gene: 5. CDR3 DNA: TGCAGCGTTGTAGGACTAGCGGAAAACAATGAGCAGTTCTTC. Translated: CSVVGLAENNEQFF.

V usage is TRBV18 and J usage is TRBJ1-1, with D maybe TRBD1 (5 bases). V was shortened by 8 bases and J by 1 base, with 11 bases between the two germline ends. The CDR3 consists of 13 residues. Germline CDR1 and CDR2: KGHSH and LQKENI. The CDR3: CASRQLPNTEAFF. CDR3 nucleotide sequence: TGTGCCAGCCGACAGCTTCCGAACACTGAAGCTTTCTTT.

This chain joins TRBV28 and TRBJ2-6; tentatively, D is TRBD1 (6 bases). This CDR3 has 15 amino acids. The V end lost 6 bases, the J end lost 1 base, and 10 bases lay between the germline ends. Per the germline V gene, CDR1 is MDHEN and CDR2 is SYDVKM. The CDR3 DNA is TGTGCCAGCAGAATAGGGGGATCTGGGGCCAACGTCCTGACTTTC. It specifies CASRIGGSGANVLTF.

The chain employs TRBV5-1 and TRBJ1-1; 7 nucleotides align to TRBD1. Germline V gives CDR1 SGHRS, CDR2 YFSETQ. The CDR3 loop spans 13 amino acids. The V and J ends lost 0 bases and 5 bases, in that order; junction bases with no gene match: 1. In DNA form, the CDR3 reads TGCGCCAGCAGCTTGGAACAGGGGACTGAAGCTTTCTTT. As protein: CASSLEQGTEAFF. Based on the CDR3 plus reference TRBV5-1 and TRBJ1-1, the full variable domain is KAGVTQTPRYLIKTRGQQVTLSCSPISGHRSVSWYQQTPGQGLQFLFEYFSETQRNKGNFPGRFSGRQFSNSRSEMNVSTLELGDSALYLCASSLEQGTEAFFGQGTRLTVV.

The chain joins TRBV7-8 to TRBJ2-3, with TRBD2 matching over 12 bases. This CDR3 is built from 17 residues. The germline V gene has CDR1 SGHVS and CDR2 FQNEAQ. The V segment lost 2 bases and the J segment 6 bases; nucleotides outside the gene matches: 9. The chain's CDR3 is CASSLWLAGGPLDTQYF. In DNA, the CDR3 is TGTGCCAGCAGCTTATGGCTAGCGGGAGGGCCACTGGATACGCAGTATTTT.

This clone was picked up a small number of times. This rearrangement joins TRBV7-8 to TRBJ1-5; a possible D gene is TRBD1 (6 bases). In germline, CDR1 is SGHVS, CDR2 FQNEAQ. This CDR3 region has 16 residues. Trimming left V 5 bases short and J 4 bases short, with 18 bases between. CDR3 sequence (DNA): TGTGCCAGCAGCCACCGGGGCAGGGGCCAGAATCAGCCCCAGCATTTT. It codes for CASSHRGRGQNQPQHF.

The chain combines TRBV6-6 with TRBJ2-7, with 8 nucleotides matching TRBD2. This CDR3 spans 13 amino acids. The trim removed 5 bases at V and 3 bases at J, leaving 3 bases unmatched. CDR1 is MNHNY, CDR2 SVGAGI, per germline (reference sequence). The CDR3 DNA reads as TGTGCCAGCAGTGGAGCGGGGGTCTACGAGCAGTACTTC. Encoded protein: CASSGAGVYEQYF.

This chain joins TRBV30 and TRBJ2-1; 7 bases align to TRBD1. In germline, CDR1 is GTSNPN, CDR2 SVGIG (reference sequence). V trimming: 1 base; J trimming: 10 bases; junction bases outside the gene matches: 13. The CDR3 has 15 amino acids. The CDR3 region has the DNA TGTGCCTGGAGTGAGACAGGGACGGCCAGTCGGGAGCAGTTCTTC. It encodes CAWSETGTASREQFF. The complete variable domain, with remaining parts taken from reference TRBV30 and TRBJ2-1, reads SQTIHQWPATLVQPVGSPLSLECTVEGTSNPNLYWYRQAAGRGLQLLFYSVGIGQISSEVPQNLSASRPQDRQFILSSKKLLLSDSGFYLCAWSETGTASREQFFGPGTRLTVL.

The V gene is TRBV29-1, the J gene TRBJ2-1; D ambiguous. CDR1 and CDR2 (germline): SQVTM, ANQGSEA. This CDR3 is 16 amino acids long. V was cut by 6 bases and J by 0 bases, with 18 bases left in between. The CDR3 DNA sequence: TGCAGCGTCAACGGTAGGCGGCAAAACTCCTACAATGAGCAGTTCTTC. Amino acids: CSVNGRRQNSYNEQFF.

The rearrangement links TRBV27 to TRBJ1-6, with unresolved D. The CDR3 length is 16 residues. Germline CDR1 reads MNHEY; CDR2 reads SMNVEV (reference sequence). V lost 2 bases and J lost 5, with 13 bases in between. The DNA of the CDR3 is TGTGCCAGCAGTTTAACCCGGGTGGGAGATAATTCACCCCTCCACTTT. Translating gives CASSLTRVGDNSPLHF.

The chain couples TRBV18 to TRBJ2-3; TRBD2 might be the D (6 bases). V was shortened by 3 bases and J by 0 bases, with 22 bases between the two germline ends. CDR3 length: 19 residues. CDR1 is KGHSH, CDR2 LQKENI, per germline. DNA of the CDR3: TGTGCCAGCTCACCCCGTCGGGTCGCGGGGCTCACTAGCACAGATACGCAGTATTTT. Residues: CASSPRRVAGLTSTDTQYF.

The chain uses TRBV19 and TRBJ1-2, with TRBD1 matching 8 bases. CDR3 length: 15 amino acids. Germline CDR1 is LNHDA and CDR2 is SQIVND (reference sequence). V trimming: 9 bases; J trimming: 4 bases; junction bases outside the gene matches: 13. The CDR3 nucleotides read TGTGCCAGCCTTCCGGGACAGGCCGTGGTCTATGGCTACACCTTC. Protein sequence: CASLPGQAVVYGYTF.

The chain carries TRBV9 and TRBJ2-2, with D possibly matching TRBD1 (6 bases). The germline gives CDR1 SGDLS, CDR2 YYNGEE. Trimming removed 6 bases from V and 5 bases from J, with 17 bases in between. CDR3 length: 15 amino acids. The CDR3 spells CASTLLAGTTGELFF. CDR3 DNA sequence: TGTGCCAGCACTCTTCTGGCAGGGACAACCGGGGAGCTGTTTTTT.

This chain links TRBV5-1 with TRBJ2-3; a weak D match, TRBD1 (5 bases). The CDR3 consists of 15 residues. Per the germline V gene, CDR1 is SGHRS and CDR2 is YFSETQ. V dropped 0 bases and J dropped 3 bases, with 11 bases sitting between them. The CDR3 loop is CASSLVQGLTDTQYF. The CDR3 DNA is TGCGCCAGCAGCTTGGTTCAGGGCTTGACAGATACGCAGTATTTT.

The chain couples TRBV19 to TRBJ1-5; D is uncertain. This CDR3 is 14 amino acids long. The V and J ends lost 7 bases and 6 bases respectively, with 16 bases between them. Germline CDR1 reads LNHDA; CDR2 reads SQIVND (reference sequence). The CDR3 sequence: CASTQRSGLQPQHF. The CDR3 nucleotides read TGTGCCAGTACCCAAAGGTCTGGACTTCAGCCCCAGCATTTT.